The text below deals with one T cell receptor (beta chain). The germline V gene has CDR1 MDHEN and CDR2 SYDVKM. The V end lost 5 bases, the J end lost 7 bases, and 17 bases lay between the germline ends. The CDR3 is 15 amino acids. This sample stems from a study of control samples from healthy donors and cancer patients. TCRdb's table, derived via immunoSEQ multiplex PCR, lists solely in-frame clones and lacks some. The sample shows fewer than 100,000 clones, roughly 82% of them seen only once. This rearrangement joins TRBV28 to TRBJ2-2, with a possible D match to TRBD2 (6 bases). The receptor was isolated from a woman in her fifties or sixties in good health. The sample taken for sequencing was blood. CDR3 sequence (DNA): TGTGCCAGCAGTCCCCCTGTTTGGAGGGGCGGGGAGCTGTTTTTT. Its protein product is CASSPPVWRGGELFF.